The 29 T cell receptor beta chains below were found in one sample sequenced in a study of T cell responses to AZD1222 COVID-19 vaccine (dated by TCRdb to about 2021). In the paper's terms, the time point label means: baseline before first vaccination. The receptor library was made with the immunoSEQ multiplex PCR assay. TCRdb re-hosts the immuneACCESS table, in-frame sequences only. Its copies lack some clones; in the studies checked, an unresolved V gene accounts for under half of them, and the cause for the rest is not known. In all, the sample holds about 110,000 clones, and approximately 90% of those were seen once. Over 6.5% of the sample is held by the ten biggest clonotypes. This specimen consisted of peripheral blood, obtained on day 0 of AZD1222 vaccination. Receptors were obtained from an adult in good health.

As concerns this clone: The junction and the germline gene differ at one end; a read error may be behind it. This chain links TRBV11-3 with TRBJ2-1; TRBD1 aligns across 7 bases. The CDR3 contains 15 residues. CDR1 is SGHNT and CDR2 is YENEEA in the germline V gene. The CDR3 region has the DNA TGTGCCAGCAGCCCAAACAGGGGCTCCAACAATGAGCAGTTCTTC. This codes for CASSPNRGSNNEQFF.

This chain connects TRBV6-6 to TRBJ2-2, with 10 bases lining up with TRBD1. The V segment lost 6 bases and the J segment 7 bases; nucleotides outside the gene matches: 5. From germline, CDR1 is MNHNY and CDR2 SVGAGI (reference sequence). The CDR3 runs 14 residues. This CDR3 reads CASRPGTGVGELFF. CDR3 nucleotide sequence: TGTGCCAGCAGACCCGGGACAGGGGTCGGGGAGCTGTTTTTT.

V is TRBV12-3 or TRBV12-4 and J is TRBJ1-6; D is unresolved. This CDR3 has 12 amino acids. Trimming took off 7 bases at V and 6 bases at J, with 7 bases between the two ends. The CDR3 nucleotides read TGTGCCAGCACCGCCCGTAATTCACCCCTCCACTTT. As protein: CASTARNSPLHF.

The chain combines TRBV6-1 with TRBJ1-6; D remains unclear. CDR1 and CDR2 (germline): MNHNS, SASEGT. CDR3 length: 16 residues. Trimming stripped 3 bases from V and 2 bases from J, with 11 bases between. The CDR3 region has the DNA TGTGCCAGCAGTGAGACGTTCCCCCCCTATAATTCACCCCTCCACTTT. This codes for CASSETFPPYNSPLHF.

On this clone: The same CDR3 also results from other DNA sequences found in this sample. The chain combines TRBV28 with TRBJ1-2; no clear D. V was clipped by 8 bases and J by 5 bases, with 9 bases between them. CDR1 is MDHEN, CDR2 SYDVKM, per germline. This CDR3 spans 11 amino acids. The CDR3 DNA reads TGTGCCAGCTCCTCATATTATGGCTACACCTTC. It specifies CASSSYYGYTF.

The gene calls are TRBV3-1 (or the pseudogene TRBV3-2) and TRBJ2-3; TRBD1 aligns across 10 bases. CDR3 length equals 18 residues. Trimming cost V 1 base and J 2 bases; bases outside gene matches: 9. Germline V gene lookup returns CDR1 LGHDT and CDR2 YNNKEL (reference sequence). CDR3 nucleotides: TGTGCCAGCAGCCAAGGGACTGGGACAGGGGTCCCCACAGATACGCAGTATTTT. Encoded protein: CASSQGTGTGVPTDTQYF.

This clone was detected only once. In nucleotides, the CDR3 is TGTGCCAGCAGTCCACAGGGTGGCGGGGAGCTGTTTTTT. Its protein product is CASSPQGGGELFF. The rearrangement uses TRBV2 and TRBJ2-2; TRBD1 might be the D (6 bases). Germline V gene data show CDR1 as SNHLY and CDR2 as FYNNEI. The ends were cut back, 5 bases at V and 7 bases at J, with 11 bases in the middle. The CDR3 length is 13 residues.

The CDR3 reads CASRGPTLFYGYTF. The CDR3 nucleotides are TGTGCCAGCAGGGGTCCCACCCTCTTCTATGGCTACACCTTC. V usage is TRBV6-5 and J usage is TRBJ1-2; no clear D gene. With 6 bases removed from V and 4 bases from J, the gap between germline ends came to 15 bases. There are 14 residues in the CDR3. Per germline, CDR1 MNHEY and CDR2 SVGAGI.

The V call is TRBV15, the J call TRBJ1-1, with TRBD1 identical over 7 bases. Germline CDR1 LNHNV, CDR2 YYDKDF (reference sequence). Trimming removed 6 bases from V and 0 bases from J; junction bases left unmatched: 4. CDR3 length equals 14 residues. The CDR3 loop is CATSRTGLNTEAFF. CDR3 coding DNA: TGTGCCACCAGTAGGACAGGCTTGAACACTGAAGCTTTCTTT.

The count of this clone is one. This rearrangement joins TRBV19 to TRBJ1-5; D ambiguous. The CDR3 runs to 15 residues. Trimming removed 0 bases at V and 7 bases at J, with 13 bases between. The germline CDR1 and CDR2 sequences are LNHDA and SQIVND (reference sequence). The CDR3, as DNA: TGTGCCAGTAGTATAGATGTGGGCTCGCTACAGCCCCAGCATTTT. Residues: CASSIDVGSLQPQHF.

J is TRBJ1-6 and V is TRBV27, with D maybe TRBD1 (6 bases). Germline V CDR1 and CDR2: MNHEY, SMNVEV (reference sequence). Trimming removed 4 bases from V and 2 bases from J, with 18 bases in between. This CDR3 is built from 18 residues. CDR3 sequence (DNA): TGTGCCAGCAGTTCCCTCCGACAGGACATCACCTATAATTCACCCCTCCACTTT. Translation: CASSSLRQDITYNSPLHF.

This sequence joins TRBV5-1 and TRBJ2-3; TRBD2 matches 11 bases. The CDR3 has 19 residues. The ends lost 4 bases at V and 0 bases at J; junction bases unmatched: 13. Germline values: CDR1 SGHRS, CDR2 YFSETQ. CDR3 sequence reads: CASSPLSLAGGSSTDTQYF. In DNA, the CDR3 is TGCGCCAGCAGCCCCCTTTCCCTAGCGGGGGGTTCTAGCACAGATACGCAGTATTTT.

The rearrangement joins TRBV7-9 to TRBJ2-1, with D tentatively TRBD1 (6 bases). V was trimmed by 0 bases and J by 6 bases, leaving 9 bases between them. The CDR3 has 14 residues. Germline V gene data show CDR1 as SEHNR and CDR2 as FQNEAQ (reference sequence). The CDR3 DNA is TGTGCCAGCAGCTTAGCGGGGGCGTCCAATGAGCAGTTCTTC. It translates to CASSLAGASNEQFF.

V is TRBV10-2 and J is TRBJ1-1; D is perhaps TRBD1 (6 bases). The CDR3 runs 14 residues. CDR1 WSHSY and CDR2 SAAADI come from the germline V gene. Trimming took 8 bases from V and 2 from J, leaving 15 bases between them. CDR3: CASVRGASNTEAFF. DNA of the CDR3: TGCGCCAGCGTAAGGGGGGCCTCCAACACTGAAGCTTTCTTT.

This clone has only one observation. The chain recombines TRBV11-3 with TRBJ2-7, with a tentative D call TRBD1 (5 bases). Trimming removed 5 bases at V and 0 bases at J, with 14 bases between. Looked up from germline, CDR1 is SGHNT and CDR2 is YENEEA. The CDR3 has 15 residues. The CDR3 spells CASSLGAASSYEQYF. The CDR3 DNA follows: TGTGCCAGCAGCCTAGGGGCAGCGAGCTCCTACGAGCAGTACTTC. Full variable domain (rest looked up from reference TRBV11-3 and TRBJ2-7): EAGVVQSPRYKIIEKKQPVAFWCNPISGHNTLYWYLQNLGQGPELLIRYENEEAVDDSQLPKDRFSAERLKGVDSTLKIQPAELGDSAVYLCASSLGAASSYEQYFGPGTRLTVT.

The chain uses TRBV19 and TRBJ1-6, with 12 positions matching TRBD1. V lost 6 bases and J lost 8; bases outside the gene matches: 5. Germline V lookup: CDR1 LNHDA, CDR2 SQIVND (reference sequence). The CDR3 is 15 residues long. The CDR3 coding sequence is TGTGCCAGTAGGGGGACAGGGGGCGCTTATTCACCCCTCCACTTT. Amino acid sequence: CASRGTGGAYSPLHF.

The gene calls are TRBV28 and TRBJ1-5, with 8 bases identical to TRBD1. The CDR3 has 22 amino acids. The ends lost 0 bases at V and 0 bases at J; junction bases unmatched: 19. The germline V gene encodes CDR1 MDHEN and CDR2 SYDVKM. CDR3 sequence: CASSLWGDWHGQGMASNQPQHF. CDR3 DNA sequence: TGTGCCAGCAGTTTATGGGGTGACTGGCACGGACAGGGAATGGCTAGCAATCAGCCCCAGCATTTT.

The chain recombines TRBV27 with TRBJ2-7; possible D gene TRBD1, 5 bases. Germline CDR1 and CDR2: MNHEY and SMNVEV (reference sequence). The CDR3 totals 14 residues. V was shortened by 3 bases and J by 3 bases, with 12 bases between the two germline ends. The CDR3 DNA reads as TGTGCCAGCAGTTTCACGCAGGGATACTACGAGCAGTACTTC. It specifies CASSFTQGYYEQYF.

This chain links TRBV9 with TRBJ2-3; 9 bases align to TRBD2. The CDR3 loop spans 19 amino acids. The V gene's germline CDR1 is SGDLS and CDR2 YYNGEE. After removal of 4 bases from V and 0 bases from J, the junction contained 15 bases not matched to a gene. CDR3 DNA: TGTGCCAGCAGCTCCCCCCGGGGGGCGGGGGGGCTAAGCACAGATACGCAGTATTTT. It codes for CASSSPRGAGGLSTDTQYF.

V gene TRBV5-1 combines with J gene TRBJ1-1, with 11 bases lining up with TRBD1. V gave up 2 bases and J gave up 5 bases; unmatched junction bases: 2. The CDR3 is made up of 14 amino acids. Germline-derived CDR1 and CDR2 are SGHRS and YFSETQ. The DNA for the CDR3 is TGCGCCAGCAGCTTAGGGGACAGGGGGACTGAAGCTTTCTTT. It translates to CASSLGDRGTEAFF.

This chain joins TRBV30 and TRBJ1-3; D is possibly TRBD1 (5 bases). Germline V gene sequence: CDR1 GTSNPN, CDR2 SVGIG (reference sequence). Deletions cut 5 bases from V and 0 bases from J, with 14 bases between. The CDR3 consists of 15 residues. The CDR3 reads CAWEKNRISGNTIYF. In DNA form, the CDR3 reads TGTGCCTGGGAGAAAAACAGGATCTCTGGAAACACCATATATTTT.

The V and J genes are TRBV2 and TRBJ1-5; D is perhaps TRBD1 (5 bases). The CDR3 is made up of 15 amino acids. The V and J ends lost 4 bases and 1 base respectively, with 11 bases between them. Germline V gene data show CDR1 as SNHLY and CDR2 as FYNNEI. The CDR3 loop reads CASSGGLESNQPQHF. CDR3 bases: TGTGCCAGCAGTGGGGGACTTGAGAGCAATCAGCCCCAGCATTTT.

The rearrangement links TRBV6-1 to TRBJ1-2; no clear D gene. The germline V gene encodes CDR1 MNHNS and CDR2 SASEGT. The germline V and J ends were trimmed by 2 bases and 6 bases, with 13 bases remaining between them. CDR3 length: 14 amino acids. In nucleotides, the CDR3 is TGTGCCAGCAGTGAACAATGGGAGAAGAATGGCTACACCTTC. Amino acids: CASSEQWEKNGYTF.

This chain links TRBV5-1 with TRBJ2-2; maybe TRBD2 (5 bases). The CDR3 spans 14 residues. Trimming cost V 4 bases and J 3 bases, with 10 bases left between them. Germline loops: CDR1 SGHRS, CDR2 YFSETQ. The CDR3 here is CASSLSDYTGELFF. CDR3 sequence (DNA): TGCGCCAGCAGCCTGTCGGACTACACCGGGGAGCTGTTTTTT. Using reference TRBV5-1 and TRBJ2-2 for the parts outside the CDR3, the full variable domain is KAGVTQTPRYLIKTRGQQVTLSCSPISGHRSVSWYQQTPGQGLQFLFEYFSETQRNKGNFPGRFSGRQFSNSRSEMNVSTLELGDSALYLCASSLSDYTGELFFGEGSRLTVL.

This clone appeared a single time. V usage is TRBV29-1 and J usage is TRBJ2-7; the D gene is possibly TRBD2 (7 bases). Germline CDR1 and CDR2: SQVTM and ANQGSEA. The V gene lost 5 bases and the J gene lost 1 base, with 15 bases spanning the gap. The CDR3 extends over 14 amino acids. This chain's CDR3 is CSVRGGSTSYEQYF. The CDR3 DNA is TGCAGCGTTAGGGGGGGTTCAACTTCCTACGAGCAGTACTTC.

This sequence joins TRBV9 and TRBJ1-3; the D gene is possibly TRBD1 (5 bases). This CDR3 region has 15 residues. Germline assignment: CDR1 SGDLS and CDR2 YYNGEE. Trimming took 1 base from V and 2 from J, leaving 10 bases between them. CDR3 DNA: TGTGCCAGCAGCGTATCTTGGGGCCCTGGAAACACCATATATTTT. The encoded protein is CASSVSWGPGNTIYF. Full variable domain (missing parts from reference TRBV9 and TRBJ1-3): DSGVTQTPKHLITATGQRVTLRCSPRSGDLSVYWYQQSLDQGLQFLIQYYNGEERAKGNILERFSAQQFPDLHSELNLSSLELGDSALYFCASSVSWGPGNTIYFGEGSWLTVV.

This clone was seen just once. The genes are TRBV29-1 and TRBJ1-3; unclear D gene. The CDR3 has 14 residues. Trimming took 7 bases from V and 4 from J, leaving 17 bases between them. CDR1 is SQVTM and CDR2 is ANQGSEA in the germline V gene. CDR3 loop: CSAGVEGFGNTIYF. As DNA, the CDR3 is TGCAGCGCAGGCGTTGAGGGTTTCGGAAACACCATATATTTT.

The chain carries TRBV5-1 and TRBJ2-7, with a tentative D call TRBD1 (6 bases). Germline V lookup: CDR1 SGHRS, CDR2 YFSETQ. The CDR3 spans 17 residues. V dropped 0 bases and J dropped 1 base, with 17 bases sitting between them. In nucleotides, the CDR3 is TGCGCCAGCAGCTTGGGGGCTCTGGGGGCAATTTCCTACGAGCAGTACTTC. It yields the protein CASSLGALGAISYEQYF.

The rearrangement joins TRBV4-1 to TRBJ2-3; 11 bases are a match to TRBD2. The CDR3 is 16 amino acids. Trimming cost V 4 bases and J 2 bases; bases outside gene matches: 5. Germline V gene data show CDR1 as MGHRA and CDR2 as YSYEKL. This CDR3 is CASSPLAGGTTDTQYF. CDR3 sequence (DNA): TGCGCCAGCAGCCCCCTAGCGGGGGGAACCACAGATACGCAGTATTTT.